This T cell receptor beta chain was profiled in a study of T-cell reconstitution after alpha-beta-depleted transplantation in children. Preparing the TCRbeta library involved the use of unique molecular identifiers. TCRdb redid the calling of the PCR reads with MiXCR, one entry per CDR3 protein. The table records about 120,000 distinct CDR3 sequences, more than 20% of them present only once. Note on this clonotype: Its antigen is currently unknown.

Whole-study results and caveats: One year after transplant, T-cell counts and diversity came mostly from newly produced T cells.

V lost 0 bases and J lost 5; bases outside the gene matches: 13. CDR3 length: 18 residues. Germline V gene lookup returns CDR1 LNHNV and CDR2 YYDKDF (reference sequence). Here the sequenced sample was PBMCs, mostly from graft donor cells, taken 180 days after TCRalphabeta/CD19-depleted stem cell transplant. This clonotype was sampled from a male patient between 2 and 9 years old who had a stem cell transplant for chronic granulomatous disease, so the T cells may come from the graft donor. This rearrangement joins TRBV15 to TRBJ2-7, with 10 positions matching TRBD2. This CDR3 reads CATSREASGRRPLDEQYF. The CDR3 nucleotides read TGTGCCACCAGCAGAGAGGCTAGCGGGAGAAGGCCCTTAGACGAGCAGTACTTC. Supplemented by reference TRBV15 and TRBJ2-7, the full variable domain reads DAMVIQNPRYQVTQFGKPVTLSCSQTLNHNVMYWYQQKSSQAPKLLFHYYDKDFNNEADTPDNFQSRRPNTSFCFLDIRSPGLGDTAMYLCATSREASGRRPLDEQYFGPGTRLTVT.